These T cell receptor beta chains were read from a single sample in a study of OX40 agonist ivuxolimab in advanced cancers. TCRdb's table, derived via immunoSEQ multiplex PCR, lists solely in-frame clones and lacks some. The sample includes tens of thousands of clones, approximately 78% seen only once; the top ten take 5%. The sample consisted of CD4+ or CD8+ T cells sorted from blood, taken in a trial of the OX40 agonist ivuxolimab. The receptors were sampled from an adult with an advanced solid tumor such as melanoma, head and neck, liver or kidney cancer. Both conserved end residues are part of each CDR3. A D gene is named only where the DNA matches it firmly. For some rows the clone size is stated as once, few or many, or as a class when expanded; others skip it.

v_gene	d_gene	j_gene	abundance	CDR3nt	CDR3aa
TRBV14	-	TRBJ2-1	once	TGTGCCAGCAGCCAAGTGCTGGGCGCGGGCTCCTACAATGAGCAGTTCTTC	CASSQVLGAGSYNEQFF
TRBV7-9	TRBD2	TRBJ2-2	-	TGTGCCAGCAGCATCCCCGGACTAGCCTTCACCGGGGAGCTGTTTTTT	CASSIPGLAFTGELFF
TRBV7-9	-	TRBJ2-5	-	TGTGCCAGCAGCTTATTCCAAGAGACCCAGTACTTC	CASSLFQETQYF
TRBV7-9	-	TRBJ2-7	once	TGTGCCAGCAGCCTATCGGGACTTTCCCCCTACGAGCAGTACTTC	CASSLSGLSPYEQYF
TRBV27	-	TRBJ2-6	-	TGTGCCAGCAGTCAACCGACCTCTGGGGCCAACGTCCTGACTTTC	CASSQPTSGANVLTF
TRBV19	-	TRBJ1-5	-	TGTGCCAGTAGGCGGGGGGGGGCTGGTAATCAGCCCCAGCATTTT	CASRRGGAGNQPQHF
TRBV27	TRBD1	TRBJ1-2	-	TGTGCCAGCAGTTTCCGGGACAGTTCTTATGGCTACACCTTC	CASSFRDSSYGYTF
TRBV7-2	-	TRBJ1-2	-	TGTGCCAGCAGCTTGGACGGATTACATGGCTACACCTTC	CASSLDGLHGYTF
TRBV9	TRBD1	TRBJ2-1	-	TGTGCCAGCAGCCAAGGGGGCTGGGTCTACAATGAGCAGTTCTTC	CASSQGGWVYNEQFF
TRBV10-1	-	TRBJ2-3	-	TGCGCCAGCAGTGGTCTAGCGCGAACAGATACGCAGTATTTT	CASSGLARTDTQYF
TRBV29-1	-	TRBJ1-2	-	TGCAGCGTTGTTTGGGCACGCGAATATGGCTACACCTTC	CSVVWAREYGYTF
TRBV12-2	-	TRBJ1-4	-	TGTGCAAGTCGCTTAGTAGGGCAGAGCCACGAAAAACTGTTTTTT	CASRLVGQSHEKLFF
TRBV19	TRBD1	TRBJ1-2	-	TGTGCCAGTAGTGCCGGGACAGGTTCTTATGGCTACACCTTC	CASSAGTGSYGYTF
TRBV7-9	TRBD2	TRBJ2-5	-	TGTGCCAGCAGCCAAGCGGGAGGGGACCAAGAGACCCAGTACTTC	CASSQAGGDQETQYF
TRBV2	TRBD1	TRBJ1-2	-	TGTGCCACCGTAGGGGGCAATGGCTACACCTTC	CATVGGNGYTF
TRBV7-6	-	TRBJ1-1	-	TGTGCCAGCAGCCCCTTGGCTAACACTGAAGCTTTCTTT	CASSPLANTEAFF
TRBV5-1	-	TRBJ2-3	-	TGCGCCAGCAGATTGGAACAGGGAAGAACAGATACGCAGTATTTT	CASRLEQGRTDTQYF
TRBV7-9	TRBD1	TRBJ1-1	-	TGTGCCAGCATCGAAAAGACAGGGGAAGCTTTCTTT	CASIEKTGEAFF
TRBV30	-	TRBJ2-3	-	TGTGCCTGGAGTGTATGGCTAGCAGGTACAGATACGCAGTATTTT	CAWSVWLAGTDTQYF
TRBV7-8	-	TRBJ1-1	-	TGTGCCAGCAGCTTCGTCGGAGTAATGAACACTGAAGCTTTCTTT	CASSFVGVMNTEAFF
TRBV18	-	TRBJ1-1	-	TGTGCCAGCTCACCACCTGGAAGCCGCAATATGAACACTGAAGCTTTCTTT	CASSPPGSRNMNTEAFF
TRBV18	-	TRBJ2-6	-	TGTGCCAGCTCACCAGATTCTGGGGCCAACGTCCTGACTTTC	CASSPDSGANVLTF
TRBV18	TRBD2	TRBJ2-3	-	TGTGCCAGCTCAACCAGGACTAGCGGACCCACAGATACGCAGTATTTT	CASSTRTSGPTDTQYF
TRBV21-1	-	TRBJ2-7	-	TGTGCCAGCAGCCCCGGAGGGGACAGGGTAGCCGAGCAGTACTTC	CASSPGGDRVAEQYF
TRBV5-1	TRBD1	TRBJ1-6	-	TGCGCCAGCAGCTTGGCCCCTGGACAGGGAGGCAATTCACCCCTCCACTTT	CASSLAPGQGGNSPLHF
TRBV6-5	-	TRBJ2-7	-	TGTGCCAGCAGTTACGAGGGGGACCACGAGCAGTACTTC	CASSYEGDHEQYF
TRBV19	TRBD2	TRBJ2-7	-	TGTGCCAGTAGTATCGTAGCGGGCCCCTACGAGCAGTACTTC	CASSIVAGPYEQYF
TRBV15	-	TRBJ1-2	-	TGTGCCACCAGCAGAGATACAACAGGGCGCGGCTACACCTTC	CATSRDTTGRGYTF
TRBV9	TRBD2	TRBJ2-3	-	TGTGCCAGCAGCGTCCGCCCAGCGGGGGGCACAGATACGCAGTATTTT	CASSVRPAGGTDTQYF
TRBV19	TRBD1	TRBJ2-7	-	TGTGCCAGTAGCCGACAGGGTTCCTACGAGCAGTACTTC	CASSRQGSYEQYF
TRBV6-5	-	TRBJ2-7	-	TGTGCCAGCAGTCCAGACACGAACCAGTACGAGCAGTACTTC	CASSPDTNQYEQYF
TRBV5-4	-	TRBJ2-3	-	TGTGCCAGCAGCCTAGAATGGACAGATACGCAGTATTTT	CASSLEWTDTQYF
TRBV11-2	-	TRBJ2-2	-	TGTGCCAGCAGCTATAGCGTCACCGGGGAGCTGTTTTTT	CASSYSVTGELFF
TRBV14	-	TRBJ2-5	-	TGTGCCAGCAGCCAGTGGCTTGGAGAGACCCAGTACTTC	CASSQWLGETQYF
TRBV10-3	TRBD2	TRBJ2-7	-	TGTGCCATCAGTGGCAACCTAGCGGGAGAAGGCGAGCAGTACTTC	CAISGNLAGEGEQYF
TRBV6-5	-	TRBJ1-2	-	TGTGCCAGCAGTTACGCAGGGAACTATGGCTACACCTTC	CASSYAGNYGYTF
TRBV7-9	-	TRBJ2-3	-	TGTGCCAGCAGCATAAACGACGGCCTCTCGGCAGATACGCAGTATTTT	CASSINDGLSADTQYF
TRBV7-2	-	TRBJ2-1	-	TGTGCCAGCAGCTATCCTAGTGGCGGACTCAGCTCCTACAATGAGCAGTTCTTC	CASSYPSGGLSSYNEQFF
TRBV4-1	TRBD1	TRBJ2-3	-	TGCGCCAGCAGAGATCGCTACAGGGGTTTTGGAGATACGCAGTATTTT	CASRDRYRGFGDTQYF
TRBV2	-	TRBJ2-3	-	TGTGCCAGCAGTGCGGACTACACAGATACGCAGTATTTT	CASSADYTDTQYF
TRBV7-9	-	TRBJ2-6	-	TGTGCCAGCACCCGACCAGTGGCCGACTCTGGGGCCAACGTCCTGACTTTC	CASTRPVADSGANVLTF
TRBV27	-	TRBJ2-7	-	TGTGCCAGCAGCCCGACAGGAACCTACGAGCAGTACTTC	CASSPTGTYEQYF
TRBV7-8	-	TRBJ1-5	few	TGTGCCAGCAGCTTAGGGACGACGGTGAAGAATCAGCCCCAGCATTTT	CASSLGTTVKNQPQHF
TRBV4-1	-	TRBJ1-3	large	TGCGCCAGCAGTCCTGAGGAGGACAGAAGAAACACCATATATTTT	CASSPEEDRRNTIYF
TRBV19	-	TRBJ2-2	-	TGTGCCGCAGGATCCCAAGCGAACACCGGGGAGCTGTTTTTT	CAAGSQANTGELFF
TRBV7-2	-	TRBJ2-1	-	TGTGCCAGCAGCAAATCTAGCGTCCACAATGAGCAGTTCTTC	CASSKSSVHNEQFF
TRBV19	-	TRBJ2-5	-	TGTGCCAGTAGTATGCTAGCGAGGGGGTTTGAGACCCAGTACTTC	CASSMLARGFETQYF
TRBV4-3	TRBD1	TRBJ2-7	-	TGCGCCAGCAGCTCAATACGCCTGGGGGACAGGGGTAACGAGCAGTACTTC	CASSSIRLGDRGNEQYF
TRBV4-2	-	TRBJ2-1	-	TGTGCCAGCAGCCAAGATATGACTAGGGGAAAAAATGAGCAGTTCTTC	CASSQDMTRGKNEQFF
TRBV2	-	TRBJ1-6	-	TGTGCCAGCAGGCAATATAATTCACCCCTCCACTTT	CASRQYNSPLHF